These T cell receptor beta chains were read from a single sample in a study of control samples from healthy donors and cancer patients. TCRdb's table, derived via immunoSEQ multiplex PCR, lists solely in-frame clones and lacks some. The table includes about 160,000 clones, approximately 94% detected once. The material sequenced was PBMCs. The source is a man in his 60s with colorectal cancer. Both conserved end residues are part of each CDR3.

>TRBJ2-2|TRBV5-1
CASSLEGSTGELFF
>TRBJ1-1|TRBV7-9
CASSSGLAATEAFF
>TRBJ2-7|TRBV5-5
CASSLMTFGEQYF
>TRBJ2-1|TRBV7-2
CASSWESGGASNEQFF
>TRBJ1-5|TRBV10-2
CASNEGTGAVSQPQHF
>TRBJ2-5|TRBV7-9
CASSLPQETQYF
>TRBJ1-6|TRBV7-2
CASSLEQGRSPLHF
>TRBJ2-5|TRBV30
CAWTGTGQETQYF
>TRBJ1-5|TRBV7-8
CASSPNTGNQPQHF
>TRBJ2-1|TRBV12-3/TRBV12-4
CASSAGTDNEQFF
>TRBJ1-6|TRBV20-1
CSAKAGSPLHF
>TRBJ2-2|TRBV15
CATSRDRYTGELFF
>TRBJ1-2|TRBV3-1/TRBV3-2
CASSLGTAGGYGYTF
>TRBJ2-1|TRBV10-3
CAISESGLAGAYNEQFF
>TRBJ2-5|TRBV7-9
CASTGGETQYF
>TRBJ1-6|TRBV3-1/TRBV3-2
CASSRTSNSPLHF
>TRBJ1-1|TRBV11-2
CASSTDMNTEAFF
>TRBJ1-2|TRBV6-6
CASKKSGQGAGGYTF
>TRBJ2-3|TRBV6-6
CASRPTSLTSTDTQYF
>TRBJ2-5|TRBV30
CAFLTGQETQYF
>TRBJ1-3|TRBV5-8
CASSLGSSSSGGNTIYF
>TRBJ2-4|TRBV4-3
CASSQIPGAKNIQYF
>TRBJ1-6|TRBV5-1
CASSFMDRDGSPLHF
>TRBJ2-1|TRBV6-4
CASSLTSGGPYNEQFF
>TRBJ1-1|TRBV7-2
CASSLDSGYTEAFF
>TRBJ1-4|TRBV6-5
CASRDTGMGEKLFF
>TRBJ2-1|TRBV18
CASSPGPPNQQFF
>TRBJ1-1|TRBV5-1
CASSLGQGIGTEAFF
>TRBJ2-2|TRBV7-9
CASSLRGTGELFF
>TRBJ1-1|TRBV9
CASSVDPGGPTEAFF